The next 27 T cell receptor beta chains were all read from a single sample in a study of cytomegalovirus exposure and HLA in healthy donors. Primers included in the PCR were 60 Vbeta and 13 Jbeta primers. Generated by immunoSEQ multiplex PCR, the TCRdb table keeps only in-frame clones and is missing some. The sample yields 150,000 to 180,000 clones, over 60% seen once. Sequenced material: PBMCs. The source is a woman aged 40 to 50 in good health and CMV-seronegative.

As DNA, the CDR3 is TGTGCCAGCCTTGGCCTCTACGAGCAGTACTTC. It codes for CASLGLYEQYF. The rearrangement uses TRBV2 and TRBJ2-7; no reliable D call. V shed 8 bases and J shed 3 bases, with 8 bases lying between them. The germline V gene has CDR1 SNHLY and CDR2 FYNNEI. The length of the CDR3 is 11 residues.

This clone was found a few times. The chain uses TRBV2 and TRBJ1-2, with TRBD1 as a possible D gene (5 bases). The CDR3 is 12 residues long. CDR1 and CDR2 from the germline V gene are SNHLY and FYNNEI. V was clipped by 4 bases and J by 8 bases, with 11 bases between them. The CDR3 DNA is TGTGCCAGCAGTGTTTCACAGGAGGGCTACACCTTC. This gives the protein CASSVSQEGYTF. Filled out from reference TRBV2 and TRBJ1-2, the complete variable domain reads EPEVTQTPSHQVTQMGQEVILRCVPISNHLYFYWYRQILGQKVEFLVSFYNNEISEKSEIFDDQFSVERPDGSNFTLKIRSTKLEDSAMYFCASSVSQEGYTFGSGTRLTVV.

This clone has a handful of counts. The genes are TRBV13 and TRBJ1-2, with 7 bases that match TRBD1. Germline values: CDR1 PRHDT, CDR2 FYEKMQ (reference sequence). The J segment lost 7 bases and the V segment lost 6 bases, leaving 11 bases of the junction unmatched. This CDR3 contains 14 residues. CDR3 region: CASSRQGLTFGYTF. Written as DNA, the CDR3 is TGTGCCAGCAGTCGACAGGGTTTAACTTTTGGCTACACCTTC.

This chain connects TRBV4-1 to TRBJ2-1, with TRBD2 matching 11 bases. Germline V CDR1 and CDR2: MGHRA, YSYEKL. This CDR3 is 16 amino acids long. V gave up 0 bases and J gave up 9 bases; unmatched junction bases: 7. DNA for the CDR3: TGCGCCAGCAGCCAAGAGGTAGCGGGAGGGCCGGGTGAGCAGTTCTTC. This sequence encodes CASSQEVAGGPGEQFF.

The V call is TRBV28, the J call TRBJ1-1; 8 positions match TRBD1. J gave up 1 base and V 3 bases, and 7 bases lay outside the gene matches. This CDR3 has 16 residues. Germline V gene sequence: CDR1 MDHEN, CDR2 SYDVKM. CDR3 sequence: CASSFQIGQGNTEAFF. The CDR3 nucleotides read TGTGCCAGCAGTTTCCAGATCGGACAGGGGAACACTGAAGCTTTCTTT.

The J gene is TRBJ2-3, the V gene TRBV6-5; 10 bases are shared with TRBD2. Germline lookup yields CDR1 MNHEY and CDR2 SVGAGI. The CDR3 contains 15 residues. V dropped 5 bases and J dropped 3; count of bases not matched to a gene: 5. This CDR3 reads CASSPGTSVTDTQYF. The CDR3 bases are TGTGCCAGCAGTCCCGGGACTAGCGTTACAGATACGCAGTATTTT.

This chain connects TRBV11-2 to TRBJ2-7; 9 positions agree with TRBD2. J gave up 4 bases and V 2 bases, and 12 bases lay outside the gene matches. This CDR3 contains 17 residues. Germline CDR1 and CDR2: SGHAT and FQNNGV. CDR3 nucleotides: TGTGCCAGCAGCTTACCCCTCCGGGCTAGCGGGGAGTACGAGCAGTACTTC. Protein: CASSLPLRASGEYEQYF.

The chain employs TRBV7-9 and TRBJ1-5, with 7 bases matching TRBD1. Trimming cost V 4 bases and J 9 bases; bases outside gene matches: 6. The CDR3 is 13 amino acids. Germline V lookup: CDR1 SEHNR, CDR2 FQNEAQ (reference sequence). For the CDR3, the DNA is TGTGCCAGCAGCTCACAGGGGCAGGGGCCCCAGCATTTT. Translating gives CASSSQGQGPQHF.

This clone was counted only a few times. The rearrangement uses TRBV11-3 and TRBJ1-1, with D possibly being TRBD1 (5 bases). The CDR3 runs to 14 residues. From germline, CDR1 is SGHNT and CDR2 YENEEA. Trimming cost V 0 bases and J 7 bases, with 12 bases left between them. The CDR3 DNA reads as TGTGCCAGCAGCTTAGAAGGTGGGAGGGGTGAAGCTTTCTTT. This gives the protein CASSLEGGRGEAFF.

CDR3 residues: CASSGTLGPQETQYF. The DNA for the CDR3 is TGCGCCAGCAGCGGGACTCTCGGCCCCCAAGAGACCCAGTACTTC. V gene TRBV5-1 combines with J gene TRBJ2-5; D might be TRBD2 (6 bases). The CDR3 loop spans 15 amino acids. V was shortened by 4 bases and J by 1 base, with 14 bases between the two germline ends. The germline V gene has CDR1 SGHRS and CDR2 YFSETQ. Full variable domain (missing parts from reference TRBV5-1 and TRBJ2-5): KAGVTQTPRYLIKTRGQQVTLSCSPISGHRSVSWYQQTPGQGLQFLFEYFSETQRNKGNFPGRFSGRQFSNSRSEMNVSTLELGDSALYLCASSGTLGPQETQYFGPGTRLLVL.

The chain carries TRBV27 and TRBJ1-2; maybe TRBD1 (6 bases). The germline V gene has CDR1 MNHEY and CDR2 SMNVEV (reference sequence). The V and J ends lost 6 bases and 8 bases respectively, with 19 bases between them. This CDR3 comprises 14 residues. The DNA of the CDR3 is TGTGCCAGCAGCCCAACAGGGATTGTCGCCGGCTACACCTTC. This sequence encodes CASSPTGIVAGYTF.

The rearrangement links TRBV2 to TRBJ2-2, with 7 bases lining up with TRBD1. The CDR3 contains 14 residues. V dropped 8 bases and J dropped 6; count of bases not matched to a gene: 9. In germline, CDR1 is SNHLY, CDR2 FYNNEI. The DNA for the CDR3 is TGTGCCAGCCTCGGCAGGGGGTCGGCCGGGGAGCTGTTTTTT. The encoded protein is CASLGRGSAGELFF.

This clone was observed a few times. The J gene is TRBJ1-1, the V gene TRBV29-1; D is unclear. Germline V gene data show CDR1 as SQVTM and CDR2 as ANQGSEA. V lost 5 bases and J 5 bases, leaving 9 bases between the germline ends. The CDR3 totals 11 residues. This CDR3 is CSVSGRTEAFF. The CDR3 DNA reads TGCAGCGTTTCGGGTAGGACTGAAGCTTTCTTT.

The CDR3 loop reads CASSLAGGPNTEAFF. CDR3 sequence (DNA): TGTGCCAGCAGCTTGGCGGGGGGTCCCAACACTGAAGCTTTCTTT. V usage is TRBV5-4 and J usage is TRBJ1-1; a possible D gene is TRBD1 (5 bases). The ends were cut back, 0 bases at V and 2 bases at J, with 11 bases in the middle. This CDR3 comprises 15 residues. The germline gives CDR1 SGHNT, CDR2 YYREEE (reference sequence).

The CDR3: CASSLKTEAFF. In DNA form, the CDR3 reads TGTGCCAGCAGCCTAAAGACAGAAGCTTTCTTT. The chain joins TRBV7-2 to TRBJ1-1; D not resolved. The germline gives CDR1 SGHTA, CDR2 FQGNSA. V was trimmed by 5 bases and J by 8 bases, leaving 9 bases between them. This CDR3 has 11 residues.

The chain links TRBV5-1 to TRBJ1-5; possible D gene TRBD1, 5 bases. V lost 4 bases and J lost 7, with 18 bases in between. Germline V gives CDR1 SGHRS, CDR2 YFSETQ. This CDR3 comprises 15 residues. The CDR3 protein is CASSALGEVGQPQHF. In DNA form, the CDR3 reads TGCGCCAGCAGCGCCCTAGGGGAGGTGGGACAGCCCCAGCATTTT.

This chain links TRBV5-1 with TRBJ2-5, with D uncertain. Deletions cut 4 bases from V and 2 bases from J, with 15 bases between. The CDR3 consists of 15 residues. Germline CDR1 and CDR2: SGHRS and YFSETQ. CDR3 loop: CASSKRSSLQETQYF. The CDR3 nucleotides read TGCGCCAGCAGCAAACGAAGTAGTCTACAAGAGACCCAGTACTTC.

CDR3 region: CATGAGQDQTETQYF. The CDR3 coding sequence is TGTGCCACCGGGGCGGGACAGGACCAAACCGAGACCCAGTACTTC. The chain is built from TRBV15 and TRBJ2-5, with 8 positions matching TRBD1. J was trimmed by 5 bases and V by 8 bases; bases with no gene match: 13. The germline V gene encodes CDR1 LNHNV and CDR2 YYDKDF (reference sequence). This CDR3 is 15 amino acids long.

The chain combines TRBV5-1 with TRBJ2-3; 11 bases are shared with TRBD2. The trim removed 0 bases at V and 5 bases at J, leaving 14 bases unmatched. CDR1 is SGHRS and CDR2 is YFSETQ in the germline V gene. The CDR3 contains 19 residues. This CDR3 reads CASSLELSGGGLRRDTQYF. The CDR3 DNA is TGCGCCAGCAGCTTGGAACTTAGCGGGGGGGGATTACGCCGAGATACGCAGTATTTT.

This clone was found once. The V call is TRBV5-1, the J call TRBJ2-4; 9 bases align to TRBD1. V lost 4 bases to trimming and J lost 0 bases; unmatched junction nucleotides: 11. The germline CDR1 and CDR2 sequences are SGHRS and YFSETQ. There are 18 residues in the CDR3. CDR3 residues: CASSPGQGREVAKNIQYF. The CDR3 DNA follows: TGCGCCAGCAGCCCGGGACAGGGTAGAGAGGTAGCCAAAAACATTCAGTACTTC.

V and J are TRBV4-1 and TRBJ1-1; D is unresolved. Germline V gene lookup returns CDR1 MGHRA and CDR2 YSYEKL. CDR3 size: 14 residues. Trimming cost V 0 bases and J 7 bases, with 12 bases left between them. The CDR3: CASSQDRGFGEAFF. The CDR3 bases are TGCGCCAGCAGCCAAGATCGGGGTTTCGGTGAAGCTTTCTTT.

This rearrangement joins TRBV28 to TRBJ1-2; 7 bases align to TRBD1. The CDR3 runs to 15 residues. Germline values: CDR1 MDHEN, CDR2 SYDVKM. The V gene end was trimmed by 1 base and the J gene end by 7 bases; junction bases not matched to a gene: 9. The CDR3 DNA sequence: TGTGCCAGCAGTTTATTGGCAGGGGGAGTAGGTGGCTACACCTTC. It yields the protein CASSLLAGGVGGYTF.

The chain recombines TRBV6-1 with TRBJ1-5; 7 bases match TRBD1. Trimming took 0 bases from V and 7 from J; bases not matched to a gene: 6. This CDR3 is 15 amino acids long. Germline values: CDR1 MNHNS, CDR2 SASEGT. The CDR3 DNA reads as TGTGCCAGCAGTGAAGCGAGGAGGGGGCTCCAGCCCCAGCATTTT. Its protein product is CASSEARRGLQPQHF.

The gene calls are TRBV6-4 and TRBJ1-2, with 9 bases matching TRBD1. With V trimmed by 2 bases and J by 4 bases, 8 bases remained unmatched. The CDR3 has 16 amino acids. Germline CDR1 is MRHNA and CDR2 is SNTAGT. CDR3 in DNA: TGTGCCAGCAGTGACCAAGGGACAGGGCCTACCTATGGCTACACCTTC. Translating gives CASSDQGTGPTYGYTF.

The chain has TRBV6-1 and TRBJ2-7, with D possibly TRBD1 on 6 matching bases. The CDR3 runs to 14 residues. Germline V gene lookup returns CDR1 MNHNS and CDR2 SASEGT. The V gene lost 6 bases and the J gene lost 2 bases, with 14 bases spanning the gap. CDR3 nucleotide sequence: TGTGCCAGCAGCATGTCAGGGGAACCCTACGAGCAGTACTTC. As protein: CASSMSGEPYEQYF.

V usage is TRBV10-3 and J usage is TRBJ1-2, with 7 bases that match TRBD1. V gave up 2 bases and J gave up 6 bases; unmatched junction bases: 12. Per the germline V gene, CDR1 is ENHRY and CDR2 is SYGVKD. The CDR3 length is 16 residues. CDR3 sequence (DNA): TGTGCCATCAGTGAGGCGGCAGGGGGGACCCTCGATGGCTACACCTTC. Encoded protein: CAISEAAGGTLDGYTF.

This chain uses TRBV30 with TRBJ1-1, with 10 positions matching TRBD1. With 5 bases clipped from V and 4 bases from J, the junction kept 4 bases outside the gene matches. CDR3 size: 13 residues. CDR1 is GTSNPN and CDR2 is SVGIG in the germline V gene (reference sequence). CDR3 DNA: TGTGCCTGGCTGGGACAGGGGTTCACTGAAGCTTTCTTT. This codes for CAWLGQGFTEAFF.